A selection of T cell receptor beta chains follows, all from one sample in a study of blood T cell repertoires in COVID-19. Clones were read by immunoSEQ multiplex PCR, and TCRdb kept only the in-frame ones, dropping some. The sample yields approximately 230,000 clones, 82% seen once. Sample: peripheral blood. The receptors originated from a woman aged 80 or older with active or convalescent COVID-19. CDR3s include the opening cysteine and the closing phenylalanine or tryptophan. D genes are given only for firm matches. Part of the rows lack a size; the others show once, few, many or a class for expanded clones.

abundance | d_gene | j_gene | v_gene | CDR3nt | CDR3aa
many | TRBD2 | TRBJ2-7 | TRBV27 | TGTGCCAGCAGTTTATCGGTTCTGGCGGGAGGTCTCCCCTACGAGCAGTACTTC | CASSLSVLAGGLPYEQYF
NA | TRBD1 | TRBJ1-2 | TRBV20-1 | TGCAGTGCTAGTACCGGGACAGGGGATCTCTATGGCTACACCTTC | CSASTGTGDLYGYTF
NA | NA | TRBJ1-2 | TRBV28 | TGTGCCAGCAGTTCAAGCACTACGAACTATGGCTACACCTTC | CASSSSTTNYGYTF
NA | TRBD1 | TRBJ2-1 | TRBV10-1 | TGCGCCAGCAGTGAGAACCGGGGACAGATACAGTTCTTC | CASSENRGQIQFF
NA | TRBD2 | TRBJ2-2 | TRBV10-1 | TGCGCCAGCAGTGAGGAGGGACTAGCGGTGGGGTCCAACACCGGGGAGCTGTTTTTT | CASSEEGLAVGSNTGELFF
NA | NA | TRBJ1-2 | TRBV10-3 | TGTGCCATCAGCAGTACAGGGAAGATGGCTAACTATGGCTACACCTTC | CAISSTGKMANYGYTF
once | TRBD1 | TRBJ1-2 | TRBV19 | TGTGCCAGTAGTTCTCAGGCAGGGGGGATCTATGGCTACACCTTC | CASSSQAGGIYGYTF
NA | TRBD1 | TRBJ2-7 | TRBV5-1 | TGCGCCAGCAAAATAGCAACAGGGGCAACGGTCTACGAGCAGTACTTC | CASKIATGATVYEQYF
once | TRBD1 | TRBJ1-2 | TRBV18 | TGTGCCAGCTCACCAGGGACAGGGACCAACTATGGCTACACCTTC | CASSPGTGTNYGYTF
NA | TRBD1 | TRBJ2-5 | TRBV5-1 | TGCGCCAGCAGCCGCGGGGACAGGGTAGAAGAGACCCAGTACTTC | CASSRGDRVEETQYF
NA | NA | TRBJ1-4 | TRBV5-1 | TGCGCCAGCAGCGCAGAACCGGGGGATGAAAAACTGTTTTTT | CASSAEPGDEKLFF
NA | NA | TRBJ2-1 | TRBV7-9 | TGTGCCAGCAGGCCCATTGCTAGCCCCCTCTACAATGAGCAGTTCTTC | CASRPIASPLYNEQFF
NA | NA | TRBJ2-1 | TRBV3-1/TRBV3-2 | TGTGCCAGCAGCCAAGATCTTGGGGGCCGGAATGAGCAGTTCTTC | CASSQDLGGRNEQFF
NA | NA | TRBJ1-1 | TRBV9 | TGTGCCAGCAGCCCTAGAGCGGATGAAGCTTTCTTT | CASSPRADEAFF
NA | TRBD1 | TRBJ2-3 | TRBV29-1 | TGCAGCGTAAGACAGGGGCACAGGGCAGATACGCAGTATTTT | CSVRQGHRADTQYF
NA | TRBD2 | TRBJ2-7 | TRBV28 | TGTGCCAGCAGTCCAGGGCTAGCGGGAGTGGGTAAGCAGTACTTC | CASSPGLAGVGKQYF
NA | NA | TRBJ1-1 | TRBV7-9 | TGTGCCAGCAGCTTAGGCGGCAGACCGAACACTGAAGCTTTCTTT | CASSLGGRPNTEAFF
NA | NA | TRBJ2-3 | TRBV18 | TGTGCCAGCTCACCATTAGCTAGCACAGATACGCAGTATTTT | CASSPLASTDTQYF
NA | NA | TRBJ1-4 | TRBV25-1 | TGTGCCAGCAGTGGCGTCACAACTAATGAAAAACTGTTTTTT | CASSGVTTNEKLFF
few | TRBD2 | TRBJ2-2 | TRBV7-2 | TGTGCCAGCAGCTCGCGGGGGGCGAACACCGGGGAGCTGTTTTTT | CASSSRGANTGELFF
many | NA | TRBJ2-5 | TRBV11-2 | TGTGCCAGCAGCTTAGAGGCCAGGGGAAAGACCCAGTACTTC | CASSLEARGKTQYF
few | NA | TRBJ1-2 | TRBV6-4 | TGTGCCAGCAGAGACGGAGTACTAGATGGCTACACCTTC | CASRDGVLDGYTF
NA | NA | TRBJ2-2 | TRBV10-3 | TGTGCCATCAGTTCCGCCAGGGGTCAGGACACCGGGGAGCTGTTTTTT | CAISSARGQDTGELFF
NA | NA | TRBJ1-1 | TRBV6-5 | TGTGCCAGCAGGTCCACAGCCACCCTTAATGAAGCTTTCTTT | CASRSTATLNEAFF
NA | TRBD2 | TRBJ2-1 | TRBV14 | TGTGCCAGCAGCCTGGGGGGAGCGGGAGCCAGAAGCTCCTACAATGAGCAGTTCTTC | CASSLGGAGARSSYNEQFF
NA | TRBD2 | TRBJ2-5 | TRBV19 | TGTGCCAGTAGTCCGATAGCGGGAGGTATCCAAGAGACCCAGTACTTC | CASSPIAGGIQETQYF
NA | NA | TRBJ2-5 | TRBV2 | TGTGCCAGCAGCGCTCTTACCCCGGGATCACAAGAGACCCAGTACTTC | CASSALTPGSQETQYF
few | TRBD1 | TRBJ2-6 | TRBV11-2 | TGTGCCAGCAGCTTAACCGGACAGGGCGGTTCTGGGGCCAACGTCCTGACTTTC | CASSLTGQGGSGANVLTF
NA | NA | TRBJ2-2 | TRBV5-1 | TGCGCCAGCAGCCCCACAGGTCTGAACACCGGGGAGCTGTTTTTT | CASSPTGLNTGELFF